The rows below give T cell receptor beta chains drawn from one sample of a study of human T cells and chemical hapten exposure. TCRdb fed the RACE reads into MiXCR, producing one record per CDR3 protein. The sample lists 350,000 to 400,000 distinct CDR3 sequences; about 6% were seen once. Sequencing used whole blood, obtained in connection with sensitization to the hapten diphenylcyclopropenone (DPC). The receptor source for this set is a woman aged 18-29 years with alopecia areata. Some clones in this sample may be carry-over from other donors' samples. Each CDR3 is given with its conserved first and last residue. Each record gives: V gene, D gene, J gene, clone size, CDR3 protein, CDR3 DNA. The D gene is left open where the match is weak. A row's size may be missing; if present it is once, few, many or a size class.

V: TRBV24-1
D: -
J: TRBJ2-2
size: -
CDR3: CATSDTDGGAHTGELFF
DNA: TGTGCCACCAGTGATACAGACGGGGGCGCTCACACCGGGGAGCTGTTTTTT

V: TRBV9
D: -
J: TRBJ1-1
size: many
CDR3: CASSTPTGEAFF
DNA: TGTGCCAGCAGCACCCCGACCGGTGAAGCTTTCTTT

V: TRBV11-2
D: TRBD1
J: TRBJ1-4
size: -
CDR3: CASSPPGQINEKLFF
DNA: TGTGCCAGCAGCCCTCCGGGACAGATTAATGAAAAACTGTTTTTT

V: TRBV5-1
D: -
J: TRBJ2-5
size: -
CDR3: CASSLSGRITQETQYF
DNA: TGCGCCAGCAGCTTGTCAGGCAGGATCACCCAAGAGACCCAGTACTTC

V: TRBV10-3
D: TRBD1
J: TRBJ2-7
size: few
CDR3: CAISEVPDRALWDF
DNA: TGTGCCATCAGTGAAGTCCCGGACAGGGCCTTATGGGACTTC

V: TRBV12-3/TRBV12-4
D: -
J: TRBJ1-6
size: many
CDR3: CASSLGGDTFSSPLHF
DNA: TGTGCCAGCAGTTTAGGGGGGGACACGTTCAGCTCACCCCTCCACTTT

V: TRBV7-9
D: -
J: TRBJ2-3
size: few
CDR3: CASSSRGGADTQYF
DNA: TGTGCCAGCAGCTCTCGGGGAGGCGCAGATACGCAGTATTTT

V: TRBV6-4
D: TRBD2
J: TRBJ2-3
size: -
CDR3: CASSEVAGNTDTQYF
DNA: TGTGCCAGCAGTGAGGTAGCGGGGAACACAGATACGCAGTATTTT

V: TRBV6-5
D: TRBD2
J: TRBJ2-3
size: few
CDR3: CASSYSDGGATSTDTQYF
DNA: TGTGCCAGCAGTTACTCTGACGGGGGGGCCACTAGCACAGATACGCAGTATTTT

V: TRBV6-2/TRBV6-3
D: -
J: TRBJ1-2
size: many
CDR3: CASRPDSSYGYTF
DNA: TGTGCCAGCAGACCTGACAGTAGCTATGGCTACACCTTC

V: TRBV20-1
D: -
J: TRBJ1-3
size: many
CDR3: CSAQSSRRQSAGNTIYF
DNA: TGCAGTGCCCAGTCGTCTAGACGACAGTCCGCTGGAAACACCATATATTTT

V: TRBV29-1
D: TRBD1
J: TRBJ1-5
size: many
CDR3: CSVQSGTDNQPQHF
DNA: TGCAGCGTACAATCCGGGACAGACAATCAGCCCCAGCATTTT

V: TRBV7-2
D: -
J: TRBJ2-1
size: -
CDR3: CASSLVGRSSYNEQFF
DNA: TGTGCCAGCAGCTTAGTTGGACGGAGCTCCTACAATGAGCAGTTCTTC

V: TRBV15
D: -
J: TRBJ1-1
size: -
CDR3: CATSRVVGATEAFF
DNA: TGTGCCACCAGCAGAGTGGTGGGGGCCACTGAAGCTTTCTTT

V: TRBV18
D: -
J: TRBJ2-3
size: many
CDR3: CASSSPSADTQYF
DNA: TGTGCCAGCTCATCCCCTTCTGCGGATACGCAGTATTTT

V: TRBV15
D: TRBD1
J: TRBJ1-4
size: many
CDR3: CATSRDRGINEKLFF
DNA: TGTGCCACCAGCCGCGACAGGGGTATTAATGAAAAACTGTTTTTT

V: TRBV20-1
D: -
J: TRBJ2-7
size: few
CDR3: CSASRQVYEQYF
DNA: TGCAGTGCTAGTCGTCAAGTCTACGAGCAGTACTTC

V: TRBV12-3/TRBV12-4
D: TRBD1
J: TRBJ1-2
size: -
CDR3: CASRGQGTNYGYTF
DNA: TGTGCCAGCAGGGGACAGGGGACTAACTATGGCTACACCTTC

V: TRBV7-2
D: -
J: TRBJ2-3
size: few
CDR3: CASSPRSGQYF
DNA: TGTGCCAGCAGCCCCCGTTCGGGGCAGTATTTT